This T cell receptor beta chain is from a study of early T cells in non-severe SARS-CoV-2 infection. Study in general: Sequencing was performed on bulk RNA from unsorted whole blood, leaving chains unpaired. Regarding the study as a whole: Comparison of clonotypes with VDJdb favored anti-spike CD8 responses while missing private and CD4 specificities.

This clonotype was observed a handful of times. The antigen is not known. Using its own MiXCR run on the 5' RACE reads, TCRdb lists one record per CDR3 protein. The repertoire holds roughly 80,000 distinct CDR3 sequences, with about an eighth as singletons. Between the trimmed V and J ends, which lost 5 bases and 5 bases, there was a span of 10 bases. This CDR3 is built from 12 residues. Germline loops: CDR1 DFQATT, CDR2 SNEGSKA (reference sequence). The chain joins TRBV20-1 to TRBJ2-4; maybe TRBD2 (5 bases). The receptor's source is an adult who was a healthcare worker with PCR-confirmed SARS-CoV-2 infection or an uninfected control (not recorded which). Sequenced: whole blood. CDR3 residues: CSAWRSENIQYF. The CDR3 coding sequence is TGCAGTGCTTGGAGGTCGGAAAACATTCAGTACTTC.